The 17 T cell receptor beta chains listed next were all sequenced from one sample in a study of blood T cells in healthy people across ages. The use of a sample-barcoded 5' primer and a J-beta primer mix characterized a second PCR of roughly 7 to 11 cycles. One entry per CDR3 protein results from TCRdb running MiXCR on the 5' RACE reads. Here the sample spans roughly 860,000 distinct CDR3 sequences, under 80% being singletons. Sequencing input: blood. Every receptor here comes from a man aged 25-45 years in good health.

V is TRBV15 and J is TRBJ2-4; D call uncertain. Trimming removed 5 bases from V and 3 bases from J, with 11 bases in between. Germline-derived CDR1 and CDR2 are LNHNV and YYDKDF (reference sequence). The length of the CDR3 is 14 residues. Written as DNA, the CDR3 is TGTGCCACCAGCGGTTCGGCCAGCAAAAACATTCAGTACTTC. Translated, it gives CATSGSASKNIQYF.

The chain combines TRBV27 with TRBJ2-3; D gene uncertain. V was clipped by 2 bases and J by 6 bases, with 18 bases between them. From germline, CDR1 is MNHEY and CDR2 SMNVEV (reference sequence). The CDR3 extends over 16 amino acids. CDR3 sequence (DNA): TGTGCCAGCAGTTTACTACGGCAGGTCCCTGGGGATACGCAGTATTTT. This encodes CASSLLRQVPGDTQYF.

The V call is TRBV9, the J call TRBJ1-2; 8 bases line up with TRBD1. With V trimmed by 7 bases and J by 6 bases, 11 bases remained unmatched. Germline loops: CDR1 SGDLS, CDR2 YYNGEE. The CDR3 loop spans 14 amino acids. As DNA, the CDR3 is TGTGCCAGCCAGACAGGGGCCGAAGAAAATGGCTACACCTTC. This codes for CASQTGAEENGYTF.

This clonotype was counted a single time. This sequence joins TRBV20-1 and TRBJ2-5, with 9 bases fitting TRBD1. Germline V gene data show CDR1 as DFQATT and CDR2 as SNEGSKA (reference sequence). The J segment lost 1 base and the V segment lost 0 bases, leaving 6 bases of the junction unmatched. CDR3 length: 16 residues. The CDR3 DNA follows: TGCAGTGCTAGAGATTGGAGACAGGGGGTCCAAGAGACCCAGTACTTC. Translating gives CSARDWRQGVQETQYF.

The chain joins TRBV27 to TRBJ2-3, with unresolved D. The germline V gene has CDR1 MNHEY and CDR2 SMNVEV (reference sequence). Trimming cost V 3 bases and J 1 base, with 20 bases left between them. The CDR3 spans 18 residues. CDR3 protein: CASSFFYPTAFRTDTQYF. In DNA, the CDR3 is TGTGCCAGCAGTTTTTTTTACCCAACGGCGTTTCGCACAGATACGCAGTATTTT.

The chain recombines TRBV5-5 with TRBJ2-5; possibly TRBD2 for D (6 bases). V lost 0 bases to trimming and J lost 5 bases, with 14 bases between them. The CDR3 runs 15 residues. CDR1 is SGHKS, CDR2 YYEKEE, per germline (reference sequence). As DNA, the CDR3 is TGTGCCAGCAGCTTGGAATTTGGGGCGGGGGAGACCCAGTACTTC. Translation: CASSLEFGAGETQYF.

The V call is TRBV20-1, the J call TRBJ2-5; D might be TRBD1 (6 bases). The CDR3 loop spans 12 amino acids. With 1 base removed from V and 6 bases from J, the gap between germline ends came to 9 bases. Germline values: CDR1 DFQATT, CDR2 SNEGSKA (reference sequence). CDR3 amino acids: CSARAQGKTQYF. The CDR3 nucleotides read TGCAGTGCTAGAGCCCAGGGGAAGACCCAGTACTTC.

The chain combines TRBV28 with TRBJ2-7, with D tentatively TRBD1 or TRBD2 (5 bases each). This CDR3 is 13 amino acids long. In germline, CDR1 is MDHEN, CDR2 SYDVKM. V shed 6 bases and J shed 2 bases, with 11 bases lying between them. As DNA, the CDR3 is TGTGCCAGCAGCGAGCAGGGACCCTACGAGCAGTACTTC. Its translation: CASSEQGPYEQYF.

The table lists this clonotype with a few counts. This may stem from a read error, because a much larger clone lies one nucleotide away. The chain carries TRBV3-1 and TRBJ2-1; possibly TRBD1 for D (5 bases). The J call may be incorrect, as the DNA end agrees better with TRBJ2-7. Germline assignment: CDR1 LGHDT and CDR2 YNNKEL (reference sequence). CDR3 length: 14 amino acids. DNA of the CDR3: TGTGCCAGCAGCCTGGGGCAGCCCTACAATGAGCAGTACTTC. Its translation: CASSLGQPYNEQYF.

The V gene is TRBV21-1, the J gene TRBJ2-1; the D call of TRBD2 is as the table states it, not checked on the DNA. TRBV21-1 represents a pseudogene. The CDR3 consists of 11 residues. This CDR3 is CASNEGTSQFF. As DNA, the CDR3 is TGTGCCAGTAACGAAGGGACTAGTCAGTTCTTC.

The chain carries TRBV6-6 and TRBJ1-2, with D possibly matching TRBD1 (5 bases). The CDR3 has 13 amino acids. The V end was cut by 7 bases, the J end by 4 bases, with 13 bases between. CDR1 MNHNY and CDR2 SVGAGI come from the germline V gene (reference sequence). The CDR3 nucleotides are TGTGCCAGCACTCCGGCGGGGGGCTATGGCTACACCTTC. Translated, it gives CASTPAGGYGYTF.

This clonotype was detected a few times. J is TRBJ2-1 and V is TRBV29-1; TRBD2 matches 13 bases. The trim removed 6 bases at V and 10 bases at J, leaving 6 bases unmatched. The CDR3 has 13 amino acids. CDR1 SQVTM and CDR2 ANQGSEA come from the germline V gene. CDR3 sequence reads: CSVERGLAGEQFF. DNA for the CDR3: TGCAGCGTCGAAAGGGGACTAGCGGGGGAGCAGTTCTTC.

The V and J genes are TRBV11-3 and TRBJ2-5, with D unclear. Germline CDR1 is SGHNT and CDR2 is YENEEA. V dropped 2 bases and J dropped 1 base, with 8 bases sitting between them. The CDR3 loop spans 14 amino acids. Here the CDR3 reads CASSLSASQETQYF. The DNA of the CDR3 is TGTGCCAGCAGCTTATCAGCTTCCCAAGAGACCCAGTACTTC.

Written as DNA, the CDR3 is TGTGCCAGCAGCCTCTCCCTGGGGGGGCTCGAGCAGTACTTC. Amino acid sequence: CASSLSLGGLEQYF. The chain employs TRBV3-1 and TRBJ2-7; D possibly corresponds to TRBD2 (7 bases). The CDR3 totals 14 residues. Germline-derived CDR1 and CDR2 are LGHDT and YNNKEL (reference sequence). V was pared by 4 bases and J by 6 bases, with 16 bases between.

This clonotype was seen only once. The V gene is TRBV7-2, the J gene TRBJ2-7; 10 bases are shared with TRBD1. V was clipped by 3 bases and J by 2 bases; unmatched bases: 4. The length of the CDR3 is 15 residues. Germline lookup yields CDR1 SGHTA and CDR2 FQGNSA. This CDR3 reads CASSFGTGVPYEQYF. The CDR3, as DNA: TGTGCCAGCAGCTTCGGGACAGGGGTTCCCTACGAGCAGTACTTC.

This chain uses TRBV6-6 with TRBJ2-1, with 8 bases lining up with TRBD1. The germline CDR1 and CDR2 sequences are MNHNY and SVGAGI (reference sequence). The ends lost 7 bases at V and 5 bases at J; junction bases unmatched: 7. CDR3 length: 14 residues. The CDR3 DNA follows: TGTGCCAGCAACGGACAGGGTCGGAACAATGAGCAGTTCTTC. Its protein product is CASNGQGRNNEQFF.

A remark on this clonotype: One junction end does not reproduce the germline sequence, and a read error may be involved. The CDR3 nucleotides are TGTGTCAGCAGCCTCCCCGAACTAGCGGGGTTCGGGGCCAACGTCCTGACTTTC. This encodes CVSSLPELAGFGANVLTF. V usage is TRBV12-3 or TRBV12-4 and J usage is TRBJ2-6; TRBD2 aligns across 10 bases. The CDR3 runs to 18 residues.